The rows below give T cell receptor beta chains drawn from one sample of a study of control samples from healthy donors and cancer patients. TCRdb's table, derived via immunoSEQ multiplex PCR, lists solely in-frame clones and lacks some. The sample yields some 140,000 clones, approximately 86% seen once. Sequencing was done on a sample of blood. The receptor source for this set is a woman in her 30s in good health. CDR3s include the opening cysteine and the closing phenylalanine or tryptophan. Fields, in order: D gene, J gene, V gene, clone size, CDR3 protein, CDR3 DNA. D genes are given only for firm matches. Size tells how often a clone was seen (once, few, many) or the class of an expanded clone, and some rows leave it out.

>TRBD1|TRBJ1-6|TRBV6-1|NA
CASSETGGAGSLHF
TGTGCCAGCAGTGAGACAGGGGGCGCCGGTTCCCTCCACTTT
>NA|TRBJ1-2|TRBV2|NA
CASSESGASFGYTF
TGTGCCAGCAGTGAATCGGGGGCCAGCTTCGGCTACACCTTC
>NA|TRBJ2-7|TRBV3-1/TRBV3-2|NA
CASSESGFLYEQYF
TGTGCCAGCAGCGAATCGGGCTTCCTCTACGAGCAGTACTTC
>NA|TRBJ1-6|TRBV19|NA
CASSTRKSSYNSPLHF
TGTGCCAGTAGTACCCGTAAGAGCTCCTATAATTCACCCCTCCACTTT
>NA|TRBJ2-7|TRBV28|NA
CANPGRSEQYF
TGTGCCAACCCAGGGAGGAGCGAGCAGTACTTC
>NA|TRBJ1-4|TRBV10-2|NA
CASSESWAAAGKLFF
TGCGCCAGCAGTGAGTCGTGGGCAGCCGCTGGAAAACTGTTTTTT
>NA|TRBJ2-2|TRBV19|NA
CASTPRDFYTGELFF
TGTGCCAGCACCCCCCGGGACTTCTACACCGGGGAGCTGTTTTTT
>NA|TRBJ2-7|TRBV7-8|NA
CASSFSLPPLYEQYF
TGTGCCAGCAGCTTCTCCCTTCCCCCTCTCTACGAGCAGTACTTC
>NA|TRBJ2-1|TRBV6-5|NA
CASSYSRGNNEQFF
TGTGCCAGCAGTTACTCTAGGGGGAACAATGAGCAGTTCTTC
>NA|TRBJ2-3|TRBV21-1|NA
CASSPGPSGHTDTQYF
TGTGCCAGCAGCCCCGGGCCTAGCGGGCACACAGATACGCAGTATTTT
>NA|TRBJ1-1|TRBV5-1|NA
CASSLNSWNTEAFF
TGCGCCAGCAGCTTGAACAGCTGGAACACTGAAGCTTTCTTT
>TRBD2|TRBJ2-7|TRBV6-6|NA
CASSPRGLAGSDFSYEQYF
TGTGCCAGCAGTCCTCGGGGACTAGCGGGATCAGACTTCTCCTACGAGCAGTACTTC
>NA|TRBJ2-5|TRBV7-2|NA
CASSPGGKEGETQYF
TGTGCCAGCAGCCCAGGGGGGAAGGAGGGAGAGACCCAGTACTTC
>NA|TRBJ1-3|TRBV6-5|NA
CASSRTTDSGNTIYF
TGTGCCAGCAGTAGGACAACTGACTCTGGAAACACCATATATTTT
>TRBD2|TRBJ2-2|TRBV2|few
CASRTLAAHGELFF
TGTGCCAGCAGAACACTAGCGGCCCACGGGGAGCTGTTTTTT
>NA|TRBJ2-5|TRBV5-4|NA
CASSLRETQYF
TGTGCCAGCAGCTTGAGAGAGACCCAGTACTTC
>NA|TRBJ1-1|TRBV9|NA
CASSVEGGTEAFF
TGTGCCAGCAGCGTAGAAGGAGGGACTGAAGCTTTCTTT
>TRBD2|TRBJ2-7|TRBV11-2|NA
CASSSTSDSYEQYF
TGTGCCAGCAGCTCGACTAGCGATAGCTACGAGCAGTACTTC
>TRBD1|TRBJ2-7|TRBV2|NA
CASRWDRASYEQYF
TGTGCCAGCAGGTGGGACAGGGCCTCCTACGAGCAGTACTTC
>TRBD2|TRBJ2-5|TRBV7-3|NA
CASSPGTIETQYF
TGTGCCAGCAGCCCCGGGACTATCGAGACCCAGTACTTC
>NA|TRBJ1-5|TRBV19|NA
CASSIEQGRSSNQPQHF
TGTGCCAGTAGTATAGAGCAGGGCCGGAGTAGCAATCAGCCCCAGCATTTT
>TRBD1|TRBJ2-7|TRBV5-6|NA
CASSLDTGVYEQYF
TGTGCCAGCAGCTTGGATACAGGGGTCTACGAGCAGTACTTC
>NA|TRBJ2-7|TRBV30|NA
CAWNGEIGTDEQYF
TGTGCCTGGAACGGGGAAATCGGTACGGACGAGCAGTACTTC
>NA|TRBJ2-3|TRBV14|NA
CASSRSGYTDTQYF
TGTGCCAGCAGCCGTAGCGGATACACAGATACGCAGTATTTT
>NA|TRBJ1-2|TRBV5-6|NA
CASSLGVTGRDGYTF
TGTGCCAGCAGCCTCGGGGTTACAGGGCGTGATGGCTACACCTTC
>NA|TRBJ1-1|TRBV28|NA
CASSLGIEAFF
TGTGCCAGCAGTTTGGGCATTGAAGCTTTCTTT
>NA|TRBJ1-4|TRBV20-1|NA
CSAQNEKLFF
TGCAGTGCTCAAAATGAAAAACTGTTTTTT
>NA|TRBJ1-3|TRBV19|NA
CASSTTATHSGNTIYF
TGTGCCAGTAGTACGACAGCAACCCACTCTGGAAACACCATATATTTT
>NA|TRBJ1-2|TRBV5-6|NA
CASSLGEGGYTF
TGTGCCAGCAGCTTGGGAGAGGGTGGCTACACCTTC
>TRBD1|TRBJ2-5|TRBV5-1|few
CASSFGTVQETQYF
TGCGCCAGCAGCTTCGGGACAGTGCAAGAGACCCAGTACTTC
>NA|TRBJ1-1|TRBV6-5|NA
CASSSRFSTEAFF
TGTGCCAGCAGTTCCCGGTTTAGCACTGAAGCTTTCTTT
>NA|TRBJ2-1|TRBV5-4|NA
CASSRNPGVSYNEQFF
TGTGCCAGCAGCCGGAACCCGGGAGTATCCTACAATGAGCAGTTCTTC
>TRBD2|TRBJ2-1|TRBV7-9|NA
CASSATGTTFNEQFF
TGTGCCAGCAGCGCTACCGGGACTACCTTCAATGAGCAGTTCTTC
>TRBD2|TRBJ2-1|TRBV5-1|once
CASSPQPTSGRNNEQFF
TGCGCCAGCAGCCCGCAACCGACTAGCGGGAGGAATAATGAGCAGTTCTTC
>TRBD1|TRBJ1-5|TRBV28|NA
CASSAQGGVHQPQHF
TGTGCCAGCAGTGCACAGGGGGGGGTGCATCAGCCCCAGCATTTT
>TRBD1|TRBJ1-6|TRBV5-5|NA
CASSTGQGTTYNSPLHF
TGTGCCAGCAGCACGGGACAGGGGACAACCTATAATTCACCCCTCCACTTT
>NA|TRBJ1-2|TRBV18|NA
CASSPGADSYGYTF
TGTGCCAGCTCACCAGGGGCAGATTCCTATGGCTACACCTTC
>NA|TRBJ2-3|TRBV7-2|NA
CASSLDRQHDTQYF
TGTGCCAGCAGCTTGGATAGGCAACACGATACGCAGTATTTT
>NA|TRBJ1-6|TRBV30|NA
CAWSGLGTGSPLHF
TGTGCCTGGAGTGGTTTAGGGACTGGGTCACCCCTCCACTTT
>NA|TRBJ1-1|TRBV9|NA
CASSVGVTAPGSTEAFF
TGTGCCAGCAGCGTAGGCGTCACAGCCCCTGGGAGCACTGAAGCTTTCTTT
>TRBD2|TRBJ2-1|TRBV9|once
CASSVGLAGRNNEQFF
TGTGCCAGCAGCGTAGGGCTAGCGGGAAGGAACAATGAGCAGTTCTTC
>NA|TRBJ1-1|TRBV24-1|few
CATSDERGRAFF
TGTGCCACCAGTGATGAGAGGGGGAGGGCTTTCTTT
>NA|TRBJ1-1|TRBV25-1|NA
CASSEYRNTEAFF
TGTGCCAGCAGTGAGTACCGGAACACTGAAGCTTTCTTT
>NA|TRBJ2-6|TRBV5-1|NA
CASKPRGTSSGANVLTF
TGCGCCAGCAAGCCTCGGGGGACTTCCTCTGGGGCCAACGTCCTGACTTTC
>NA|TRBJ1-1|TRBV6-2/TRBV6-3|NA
CASSYRFAGRTEAFF
TGTGCCAGCAGTTACCGGTTCGCCGGGAGGACTGAAGCTTTCTTT
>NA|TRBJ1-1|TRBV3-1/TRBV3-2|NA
CASSQVGAANTEAFF
TGTGCCAGCAGCCAAGTAGGGGCGGCGAACACTGAAGCTTTCTTT
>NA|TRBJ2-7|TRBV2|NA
CASSVDRYSYEQYF
TGTGCCAGCAGCGTAGACAGGTACTCCTACGAGCAGTACTTC
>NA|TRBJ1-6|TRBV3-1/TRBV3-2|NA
CASSHAPTRSPLHF
TGTGCCAGCAGCCACGCCCCCACTCGTTCACCCCTCCACTTT
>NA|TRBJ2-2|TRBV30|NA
CAWSVWDSDAGELFF
TGTGCCTGGAGTGTTTGGGACTCCGACGCCGGGGAGCTGTTTTTT
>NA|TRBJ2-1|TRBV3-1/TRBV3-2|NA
CASSFRTSTLGRNEQFF
TGTGCCAGCAGCTTCCGGACCAGTACCTTGGGTAGGAATGAGCAGTTCTTC
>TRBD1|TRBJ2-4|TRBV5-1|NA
CASSLGQGAGIQYF
TGCGCCAGCAGCTTGGGACAGGGGGCCGGCATTCAGTACTTC
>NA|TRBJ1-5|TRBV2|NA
CASSESYSGQPQHF
TGTGCCAGCAGTGAAAGCTACAGTGGCCAGCCCCAGCATTTT
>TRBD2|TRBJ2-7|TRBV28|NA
CASSFASGSSPYEQYF
TGTGCCAGCAGTTTCGCCAGCGGGAGTTCCCCCTACGAGCAGTACTTC